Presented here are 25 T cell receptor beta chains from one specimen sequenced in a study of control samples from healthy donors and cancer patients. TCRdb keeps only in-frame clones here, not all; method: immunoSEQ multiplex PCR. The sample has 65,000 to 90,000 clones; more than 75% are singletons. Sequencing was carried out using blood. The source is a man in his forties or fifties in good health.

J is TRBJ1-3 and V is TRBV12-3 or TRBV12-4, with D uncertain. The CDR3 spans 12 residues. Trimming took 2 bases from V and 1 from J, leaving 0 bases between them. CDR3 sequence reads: CASSLSGNTIYF. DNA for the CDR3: TGTGCCAGCAGTTTATCTGGAAACACCATATATTTT.

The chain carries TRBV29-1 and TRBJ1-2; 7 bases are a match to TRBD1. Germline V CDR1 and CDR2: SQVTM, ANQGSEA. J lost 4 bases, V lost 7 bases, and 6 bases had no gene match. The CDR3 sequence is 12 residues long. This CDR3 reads CSAAKGAYGYTF. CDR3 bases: TGCAGCGCAGCAAAGGGGGCCTATGGCTACACCTTC. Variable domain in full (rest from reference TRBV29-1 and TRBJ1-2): SAVISQKPSRDICQRGTSLTIQCQVDSQVTMMFWYRQQPGQSLTLIATANQGSEATYESGFVIDKFPISRPNLTFSTLTVSNMSPEDSSIYLCSAAKGAYGYTFGSGTRLTVV.

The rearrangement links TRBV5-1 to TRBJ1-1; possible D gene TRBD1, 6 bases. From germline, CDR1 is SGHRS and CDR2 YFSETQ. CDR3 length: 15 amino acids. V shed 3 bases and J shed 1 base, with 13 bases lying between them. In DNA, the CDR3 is TGCGCCAGCAGCTCCCAGACAGGATGGAACACTGAAGCTTTCTTT. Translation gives CASSSQTGWNTEAFF. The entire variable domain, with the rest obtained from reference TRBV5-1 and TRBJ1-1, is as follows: KAGVTQTPRYLIKTRGQQVTLSCSPISGHRSVSWYQQTPGQGLQFLFEYFSETQRNKGNFPGRFSGRQFSNSRSEMNVSTLELGDSALYLCASSSQTGWNTEAFFGQGTRLTVV.

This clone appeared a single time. The CDR3 loop reads CASSSSGNSAFF. The CDR3 DNA reads TGTGCCAGCAGCTCGTCAGGCAACTCAGCTTTCTTT. The rearrangement links TRBV5-6 to TRBJ1-1; D is unresolved. The CDR3 is 12 residues long. Between the trimmed V and J ends, which lost 3 bases and 10 bases, there was a span of 13 bases. CDR1 and CDR2 (germline): SGHDT, YYEEEE.

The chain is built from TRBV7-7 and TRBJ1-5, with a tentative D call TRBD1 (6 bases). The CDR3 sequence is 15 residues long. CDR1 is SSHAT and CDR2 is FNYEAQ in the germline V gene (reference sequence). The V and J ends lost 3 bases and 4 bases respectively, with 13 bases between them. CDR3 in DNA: TGTGCCAGCAGCTTTGAGGGACATTTAAATCAGCCCCAGCATTTT. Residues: CASSFEGHLNQPQHF.

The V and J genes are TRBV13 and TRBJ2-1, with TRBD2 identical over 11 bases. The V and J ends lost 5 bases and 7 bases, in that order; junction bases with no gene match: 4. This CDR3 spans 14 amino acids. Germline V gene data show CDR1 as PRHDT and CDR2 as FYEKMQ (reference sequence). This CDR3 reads CASSTLAGGNEQFF. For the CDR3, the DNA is TGTGCCAGCAGCACCCTAGCGGGGGGAAATGAGCAGTTCTTC.

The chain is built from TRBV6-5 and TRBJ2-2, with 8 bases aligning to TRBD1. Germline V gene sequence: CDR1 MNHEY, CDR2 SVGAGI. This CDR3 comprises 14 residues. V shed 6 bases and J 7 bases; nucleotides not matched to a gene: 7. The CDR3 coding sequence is TGTGCCAGCAGCCGGGGACAGGTGGGCGGGGAGCTGTTTTTT. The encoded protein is CASSRGQVGGELFF.

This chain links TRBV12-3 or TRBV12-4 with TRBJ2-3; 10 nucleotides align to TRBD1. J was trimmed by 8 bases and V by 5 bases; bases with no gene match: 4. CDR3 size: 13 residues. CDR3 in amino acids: CASSPGQGVTQYF. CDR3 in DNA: TGTGCCAGCAGTCCCGGACAGGGGGTTACGCAGTATTTT.

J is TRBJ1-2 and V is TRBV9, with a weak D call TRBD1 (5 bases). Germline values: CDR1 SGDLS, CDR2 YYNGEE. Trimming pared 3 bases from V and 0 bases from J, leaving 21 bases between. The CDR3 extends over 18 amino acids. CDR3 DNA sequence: TGTGCCAGCAGCGGAGCCCCCCCCATCCAGGGCCCTAACTATGGCTACACCTTC. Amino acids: CASSGAPPIQGPNYGYTF.

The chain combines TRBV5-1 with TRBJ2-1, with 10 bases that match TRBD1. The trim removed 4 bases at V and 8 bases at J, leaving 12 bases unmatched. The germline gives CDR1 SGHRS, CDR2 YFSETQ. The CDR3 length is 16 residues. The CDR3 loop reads CASSVVFRDRGDEQFF. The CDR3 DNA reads TGCGCCAGCAGCGTCGTGTTCCGGGACAGGGGTGATGAGCAGTTCTTC. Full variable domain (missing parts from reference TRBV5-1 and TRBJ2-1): KAGVTQTPRYLIKTRGQQVTLSCSPISGHRSVSWYQQTPGQGLQFLFEYFSETQRNKGNFPGRFSGRQFSNSRSEMNVSTLELGDSALYLCASSVVFRDRGDEQFFGPGTRLTVL.

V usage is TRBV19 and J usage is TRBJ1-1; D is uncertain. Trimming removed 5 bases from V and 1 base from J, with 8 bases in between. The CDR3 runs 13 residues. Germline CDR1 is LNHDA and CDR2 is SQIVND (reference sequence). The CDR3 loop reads CASSWTRNTEAFF. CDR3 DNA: TGTGCCAGTAGTTGGACCCGGAACACTGAAGCTTTCTTT.

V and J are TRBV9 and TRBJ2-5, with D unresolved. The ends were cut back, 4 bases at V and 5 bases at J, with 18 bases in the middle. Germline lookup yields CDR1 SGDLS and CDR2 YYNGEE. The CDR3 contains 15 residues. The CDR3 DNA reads TGTGCCAGCAGCCCGCTTGTCGGAAGAATGGAGACCCAGTACTTC. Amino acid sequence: CASSPLVGRMETQYF.

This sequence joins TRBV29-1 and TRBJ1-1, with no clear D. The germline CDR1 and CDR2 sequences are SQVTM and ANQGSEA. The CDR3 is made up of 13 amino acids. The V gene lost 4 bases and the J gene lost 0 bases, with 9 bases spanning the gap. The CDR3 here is CSVGGVLNTEAFF. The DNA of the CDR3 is TGCAGCGTTGGTGGGGTCCTGAACACTGAAGCTTTCTTT.

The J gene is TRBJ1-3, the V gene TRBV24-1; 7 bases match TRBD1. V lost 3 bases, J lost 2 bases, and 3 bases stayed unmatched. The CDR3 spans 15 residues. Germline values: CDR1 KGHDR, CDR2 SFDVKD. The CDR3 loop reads CATSDPGQTGNTIYF. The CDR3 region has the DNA TGTGCCACCAGTGATCCGGGACAGACTGGAAACACCATATATTTT.

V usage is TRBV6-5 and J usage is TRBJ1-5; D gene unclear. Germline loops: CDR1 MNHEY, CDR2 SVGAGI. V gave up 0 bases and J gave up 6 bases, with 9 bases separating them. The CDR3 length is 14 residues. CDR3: CASSYSRGLQPQHF. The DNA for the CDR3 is TGTGCCAGCAGTTACTCCCGAGGGCTTCAGCCCCAGCATTTT.

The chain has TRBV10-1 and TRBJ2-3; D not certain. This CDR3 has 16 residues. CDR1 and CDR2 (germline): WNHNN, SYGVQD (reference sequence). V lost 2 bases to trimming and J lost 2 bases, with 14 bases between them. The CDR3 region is CASSESRHLSTDTQYF. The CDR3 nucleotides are TGCGCCAGCAGTGAGAGTCGGCATCTATCCACAGATACGCAGTATTTT.

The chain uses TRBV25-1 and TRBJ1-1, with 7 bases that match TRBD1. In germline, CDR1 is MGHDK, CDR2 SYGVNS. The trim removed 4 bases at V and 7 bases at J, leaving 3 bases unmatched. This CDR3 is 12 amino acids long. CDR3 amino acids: CASSGQGREAFF. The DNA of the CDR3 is TGTGCCAGCAGTGGACAGGGACGTGAAGCTTTCTTT.

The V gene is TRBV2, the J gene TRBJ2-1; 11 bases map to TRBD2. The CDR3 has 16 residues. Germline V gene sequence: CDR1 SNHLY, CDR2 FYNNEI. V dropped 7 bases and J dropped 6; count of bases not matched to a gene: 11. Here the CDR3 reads CASMIPSGLAANEQFF. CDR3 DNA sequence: TGTGCCAGCATGATCCCCTCGGGACTAGCGGCCAATGAGCAGTTCTTC. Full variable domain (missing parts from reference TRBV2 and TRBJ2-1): EPEVTQTPSHQVTQMGQEVILRCVPISNHLYFYWYRQILGQKVEFLVSFYNNEISEKSEIFDDQFSVERPDGSNFTLKIRSTKLEDSAMYFCASMIPSGLAANEQFFGPGTRLTVL.

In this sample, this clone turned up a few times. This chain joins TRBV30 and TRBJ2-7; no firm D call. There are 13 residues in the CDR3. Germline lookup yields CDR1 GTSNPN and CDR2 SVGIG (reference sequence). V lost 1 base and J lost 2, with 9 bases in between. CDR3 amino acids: CAWSEGSTYEQYF. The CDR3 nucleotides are TGTGCCTGGAGTGAGGGCTCCACCTACGAGCAGTACTTC.

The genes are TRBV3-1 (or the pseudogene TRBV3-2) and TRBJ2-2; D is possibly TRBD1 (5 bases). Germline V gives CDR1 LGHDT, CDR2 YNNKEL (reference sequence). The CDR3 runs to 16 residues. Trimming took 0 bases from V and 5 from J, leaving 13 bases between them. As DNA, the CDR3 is TGTGCCAGCAGCCAAGAGAGGACATTTCGGACCGGGGAGCTGTTTTTT. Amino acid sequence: CASSQERTFRTGELFF.

The CDR3: CASRRLAGPYEQYF. The CDR3 DNA follows: TGTGCCAGCAGGCGGCTAGCGGGACCCTACGAGCAGTACTTC. The chain employs TRBV6-5 and TRBJ2-7; TRBD2 agrees at 9 bases. CDR1 MNHEY and CDR2 SVGAGI come from the germline V gene. The CDR3 runs 14 residues. V gave up 6 bases and J gave up 2 bases; unmatched junction bases: 5.

The CDR3 loop reads CASRERPSSYEQYF. The CDR3 DNA sequence: TGTGCAAGTCGCGAAAGGCCTAGCTCCTACGAGCAGTACTTC. The rearrangement joins TRBV12-2 to TRBJ2-7; the table assigns TRBD2, which was not confirmed against the DNA. TRBV12-2 is tagged as a pseudogene. This CDR3 is 14 amino acids long.

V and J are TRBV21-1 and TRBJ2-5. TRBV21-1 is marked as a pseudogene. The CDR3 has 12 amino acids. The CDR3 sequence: CASSKGEETQYF. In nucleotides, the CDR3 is TGTGCCAGCAGCAAGGGGGAGGAGACCCAGTACTTC.

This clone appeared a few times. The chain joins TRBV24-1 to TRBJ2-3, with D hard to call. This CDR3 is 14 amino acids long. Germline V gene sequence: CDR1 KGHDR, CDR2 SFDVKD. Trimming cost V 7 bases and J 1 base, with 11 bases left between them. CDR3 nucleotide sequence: TGTGCCACCAGGTCTACCCAGGGCACAGATACGCAGTATTTT. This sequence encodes CATRSTQGTDTQYF.

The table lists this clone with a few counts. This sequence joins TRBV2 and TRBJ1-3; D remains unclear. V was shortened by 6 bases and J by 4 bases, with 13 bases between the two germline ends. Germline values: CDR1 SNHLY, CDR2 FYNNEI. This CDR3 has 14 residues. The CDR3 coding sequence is TGTGCCAGCAGCTTCTCGGCGGAGGGAAACACCATATATTTT. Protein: CASSFSAEGNTIYF. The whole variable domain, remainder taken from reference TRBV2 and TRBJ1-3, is EPEVTQTPSHQVTQMGQEVILRCVPISNHLYFYWYRQILGQKVEFLVSFYNNEISEKSEIFDDQFSVERPDGSNFTLKIRSTKLEDSAMYFCASSFSAEGNTIYFGEGSWLTVV.